Presented here are 32 T cell receptor beta chains from one specimen sequenced in a study of shared clonotypes between healthy human individuals. This table comes from immunoSEQ multiplex PCR, and its TCRdb copy is limited to in-frame clones, with some not included. The table shows millions of clones, with under 95% occurring only once. Only CD45RO-negative cells positively selected for CCR7 counted as naive CD8 cells, so terminally differentiated effector memory CD45RA+ cells were excluded. Sequencing was performed on naive CD8+ T cells from PBMCs. These receptors came from a man younger than 30 in good health. Some clones in this sample may be carry-over from other donors' samples.

This clone showed up just once. This chain uses TRBV28 with TRBJ1-3, with a weak D call TRBD1 (5 bases). This CDR3 has 17 amino acids. The V end lost 2 bases, the J end lost 2 bases, and 16 bases lay between the germline ends. Germline loops: CDR1 MDHEN, CDR2 SYDVKM. The CDR3 coding sequence is TGTGCCAGCAGTTTAATGGGATCTGGGACGGCTGGAAACACCATATATTTT. It codes for CASSLMGSGTAGNTIYF.

This chain uses TRBV7-9 with TRBJ2-1; 11 bases are a match to TRBD2. The CDR3 runs to 16 residues. J was trimmed by 8 bases and V by 5 bases; bases with no gene match: 11. Germline lookup yields CDR1 SEHNR and CDR2 FQNEAQ (reference sequence). DNA of the CDR3: TGTGCCAGCAGCGGAAGTGGGACTAGCGGAGTGCATGAGCAGTTCTTC. Translation gives CASSGSGTSGVHEQFF. Variable domain in full (rest from reference TRBV7-9 and TRBJ2-1): DTGVSQNPRHKITKRGQNVTFRCDPISEHNRLYWYRQTLGQGPEFLTYFQNEAQLEKSRLLSDRFSAERPKGSFSTLEIQRTEQGDSAMYLCASSGSGTSGVHEQFFGPGTRLTVL.

This chain links TRBV4-1 with TRBJ2-1, with 12 bases identical to TRBD2. Germline CDR1 MGHRA, CDR2 YSYEKL. Trimming took 0 bases from V and 9 from J; bases not matched to a gene: 9. The CDR3 extends over 17 amino acids. DNA of the CDR3: TGCGCCAGCAGCCAAGATTTCCCTAGCGGGAGGGCCGCTGAGCAGTTCTTC. Protein product: CASSQDFPSGRAAEQFF.

The genes are TRBV4-1 and TRBJ2-3; 10 positions agree with TRBD2. The CDR3 is 17 amino acids. Germline lookup yields CDR1 MGHRA and CDR2 YSYEKL. J gave up 5 bases and V 2 bases, and 10 bases lay outside the gene matches. The DNA of the CDR3 is TGCGCCAGCAGCCAACTAAAGCGGGAGGGCCTCAGAGATACGCAGTATTTT. It specifies CASSQLKREGLRDTQYF.

This clone was seen just once. The V call is TRBV29-1, the J call TRBJ2-1; 8 bases match TRBD1. Per germline, CDR1 SQVTM and CDR2 ANQGSEA. CDR3 length: 13 amino acids. The ends lost 3 bases at V and 6 bases at J; junction bases unmatched: 4. CDR3 sequence reads: CSVEIQGGNEQFF. CDR3 in DNA: TGCAGCGTTGAGATACAGGGGGGCAATGAGCAGTTCTTC.

The CDR3 region is CSVELRKGHTGELFF. DNA of the CDR3: TGCAGCGTTGAACTTAGGAAGGGACACACCGGGGAGCTGTTTTTT. This chain links TRBV29-1 with TRBJ2-2; either TRBD1 or TRBD2 may supply D (5 bases each). Germline-derived CDR1 and CDR2 are SQVTM and ANQGSEA. CDR3 size: 15 residues. The ends were cut back, 2 bases at V and 3 bases at J, with 13 bases in the middle.

J is TRBJ1-4 and V is TRBV7-3; D gene uncertain. The CDR3 length is 21 residues. Trimming left V 2 bases short and J 0 bases short, with 25 bases between. Germline values: CDR1 SGHTA, CDR2 FQGTGA. The CDR3 DNA is TGTGCCAGCAGCTTATTTAGGCGAAGTATCTCGGCTACGGCAACTAATGAAAAACTGTTTTTT. Its translation is CASSLFRRSISATATNEKLFF.

As concerns this clone: Other nucleotide sequences in the sample specify the same CDR3. The CDR3 loop is CASSLDLNEQFF. CDR3 nucleotide sequence: TGTGCCAGCAGCCTAGATTTGAATGAGCAGTTCTTC. This chain links TRBV5-8 with TRBJ2-1; D not resolved. Per the germline V gene, CDR1 is SGHTS and CDR2 is YDEGEE. The length of the CDR3 is 12 residues. V lost 4 bases and J 7 bases, leaving 9 bases between the germline ends.

This sequence joins TRBV7-8 and TRBJ2-7, with 12 bases aligning to TRBD2. Germline V CDR1 and CDR2: SGHVS, FQNEAQ. Trimming took 4 bases from V and 5 from J; bases not matched to a gene: 9. The length of the CDR3 is 16 residues. The CDR3 loop is CASSSSRTSGNNEQYF. The DNA of the CDR3 is TGTGCCAGCAGCTCTTCCAGGACTAGCGGGAATAACGAGCAGTACTTC.

This rearrangement joins TRBV7-9 to TRBJ1-3; 8 nucleotides line up with TRBD1. V shed 5 bases, J shed 5 bases, and the junction held 5 bases outside the gene matches. The CDR3 sequence is 14 residues long. In germline, CDR1 is SEHNR, CDR2 FQNEAQ (reference sequence). The CDR3: CASSPWTGRNTIYF. CDR3 sequence (DNA): TGTGCCAGCAGCCCCTGGACAGGGAGAAACACCATATATTTT.

The chain is built from TRBV5-4 and TRBJ2-1, with 7 bases aligning to TRBD2. CDR1 is SGHNT, CDR2 YYREEE, per germline (reference sequence). CDR3 length: 16 residues. J was trimmed by 4 bases and V by 4 bases; bases with no gene match: 11. CDR3 protein: CASSLRGLTSYNEQFF. DNA for the CDR3: TGTGCCAGCAGCCTCCGGGGACTAACTAGTTACAATGAGCAGTTCTTC.

The chain has TRBV7-9 and TRBJ1-2, with 7 bases identical to TRBD1. This CDR3 comprises 15 residues. CDR1 and CDR2 from the germline V gene are SEHNR and FQNEAQ (reference sequence). The J segment lost 5 bases and the V segment lost 6 bases, leaving 12 bases of the junction unmatched. For the CDR3, the DNA is TGTGCCAGCAGATTAACCGGGACAGCTACTTATGGCTACACCTTC. This translates into CASRLTGTATYGYTF.

V and J are TRBV7-6 and TRBJ2-7; 8 bases align to TRBD1. After removal of 1 base from V and 6 bases from J, the junction contained 5 bases not matched to a gene. This CDR3 contains 14 residues. Per germline, CDR1 SGHVS and CDR2 FNYEAQ. CDR3 sequence reads: CASSLGGQETEQYF. For the CDR3, the DNA is TGTGCCAGCAGCTTAGGGGGACAGGAAACCGAGCAGTACTTC.

V gene TRBV11-1 combines with J gene TRBJ2-1, with TRBD2 matching 7 bases. J lost 0 bases, V lost 3 bases, and 2 bases had no gene match. The CDR3 is made up of 15 amino acids. Germline CDR1 reads SGHAT; CDR2 reads FQDESV (reference sequence). CDR3 loop: CASSFGGGSYNEQFF. For the CDR3, the DNA is TGTGCCAGCAGCTTTGGCGGGGGCTCCTACAATGAGCAGTTCTTC.

This clone was found once. CDR3 region: CASSSRGGVQASTDTQYF. The CDR3 coding sequence is TGTGCCAGCAGCAGTCGGGGGGGCGTACAAGCTAGCACAGATACGCAGTATTTT. The V call is TRBV21-1, the J call TRBJ2-3; no check of the table's D call, TRBD2, against the DNA was made. TRBV21-1 is termed a pseudogene. The CDR3 covers 18 residues.

The chain has TRBV5-3 and TRBJ2-7; D might be TRBD1 or TRBD2, each matching 5 bases. TRBV5-3 carries the ORF label, with uncertain function. The CDR3 sequence is 16 residues long. The V end lost 4 bases, the J end lost 2 bases, and 19 bases lay between the germline ends. The CDR3: CARSLKGSGTAYEQYF. In DNA, the CDR3 is TGTGCCAGAAGCCTCAAAGGATCCGGGACCGCCTACGAGCAGTACTTC.

The CDR3 DNA reads as TGTGCCAGCTTAGACTACGAGCAGTACTTC. This translates into CASLDYEQYF. The chain employs TRBV2 and TRBJ2-7; D is undetermined. The V and J ends lost 8 bases and 3 bases respectively, with 5 bases between them. The germline V gene encodes CDR1 SNHLY and CDR2 FYNNEI. CDR3 length: 10 residues.

The CDR3 DNA follows: TGTGCCAGCAGCTTAAAGGGACAGGAGAACACTGAAGCTTTCTTT. This encodes CASSLKGQENTEAFF. The chain links TRBV7-3 to TRBJ1-1, with 8 nucleotides matching TRBD1. The CDR3 runs 15 residues. CDR1 and CDR2 (germline): SGHTA, FQGTGA. The ends lost 1 base at V and 1 base at J; junction bases unmatched: 2.

The chain links TRBV6-5 to TRBJ2-7; D is perhaps TRBD2 (5 bases). The CDR3 loop spans 13 amino acids. CDR1 MNHEY and CDR2 SVGAGI come from the germline V gene. The V and J ends lost 6 bases and 0 bases respectively, with 9 bases between them. The CDR3 DNA reads TGTGCCAGCAGGAGGGCAAGCTCCTACGAGCAGTACTTC. Protein: CASRRASSYEQYF.

Of note for this clone: The identical CDR3 is also encoded by other nucleotide sequences in the sample. The chain combines TRBV9 with TRBJ1-2; D possibly corresponds to TRBD1 (5 bases). The CDR3 runs to 13 residues. V shed 2 bases and J shed 6 bases, with 11 bases lying between them. In germline, CDR1 is SGDLS, CDR2 YYNGEE. CDR3 amino acids: CASSVGRGDGYTF. The CDR3 DNA reads as TGTGCCAGCAGCGTTGGACGGGGGGATGGCTACACCTTC.

This chain joins TRBV6-5 and TRBJ1-1, with 7 nucleotides matching TRBD1. The CDR3 runs 13 residues. J gave up 4 bases and V 7 bases, and 6 bases lay outside the gene matches. Germline V gene lookup returns CDR1 MNHEY and CDR2 SVGAGI. CDR3 DNA sequence: TGTGCCAGCAACCCGACAGGGTTCACTGAAGCTTTCTTT. It is translated as CASNPTGFTEAFF.

V usage is TRBV14 and J usage is TRBJ1-5, with a weak D call TRBD1 (6 bases). The V end was cut by 6 bases, the J end by 11 bases, with 14 bases between. Germline values: CDR1 SGHDN, CDR2 FVKESK. The CDR3 loop spans 12 amino acids. Here the CDR3 DNA reads TGTGCCAGCAGTCTGGGGGGCGGGTCCCAGCATTTT. Translating it yields CASSLGGGSQHF.

The rearrangement links TRBV6-5 to TRBJ2-2, with 11 bases identical to TRBD1. Trimming cost V 2 bases and J 8 bases; bases outside gene matches: 4. The CDR3 consists of 15 residues. In germline, CDR1 is MNHEY, CDR2 SVGAGI. CDR3 sequence reads: CASSYGTGGVGELFF. DNA of the CDR3: TGTGCCAGCAGTTACGGGACAGGGGGAGTGGGGGAGCTGTTTTTT.

The chain links TRBV6-1 to TRBJ1-1; 7 positions match TRBD1. V shed 3 bases and J 11 bases; nucleotides not matched to a gene: 9. CDR1 and CDR2 (germline): MNHNS, SASEGT. The length of the CDR3 is 13 residues. CDR3 nucleotides: TGTGCCAGCAGTGACATGGGCAGGGGGTATGCTTTCTTT. Protein sequence: CASSDMGRGYAFF.

A single count supports this clone. The DNA of the CDR3 is TGTGCCAGCAGCTTAGGACAGGCGAACTATGGCTACACCTTC. Protein product: CASSLGQANYGYTF. J is TRBJ1-2 and V is TRBV5-8; TRBD1 matches at 7 bases. The CDR3 has 14 amino acids. Germline trimming cut 2 bases from V and 2 bases from J; bases unmatched to any gene: 3. In germline, CDR1 is SGHTS, CDR2 YDEGEE.

This chain links TRBV5-1 with TRBJ2-1, with 9 bases identical to TRBD1. Unmatched junction bases numbered 15, after V lost 4 bases and J lost 10 bases. Germline CDR1 reads SGHRS; CDR2 reads YFSETQ. The CDR3 covers 16 residues. CDR3 sequence: CASSLIRDRAASEQFF. The DNA of the CDR3 is TGCGCCAGCAGCCTAATACGGGACAGGGCCGCCAGCGAGCAGTTCTTC.

The V call is TRBV7-8, the J call TRBJ1-4, with D tentatively TRBD1 (6 bases). There are 15 residues in the CDR3. V was clipped by 5 bases and J by 4 bases, with 14 bases between them. CDR1 and CDR2 from the germline V gene are SGHVS and FQNEAQ. The CDR3 sequence is CASSPRTAINEKLFF. The CDR3 DNA reads TGTGCCAGCAGCCCCCGGACAGCTATTAATGAAAAACTGTTTTTT.

V is TRBV7-8 and J is TRBJ1-1; 7 bases are shared with TRBD1. CDR1 SGHVS and CDR2 FQNEAQ come from the germline V gene. Trimming took 3 bases from V and 7 from J; bases not matched to a gene: 5. CDR3 size: 13 residues. The CDR3 region has the DNA TGTGCCAGCAGCTTGGACAGGCGTAATGAAGCTTTCTTT. Amino acid sequence: CASSLDRRNEAFF.

This rearrangement joins TRBV21-1 to TRBJ2-5; whether TRBD2, the table's D call, matches the DNA was not checked. TRBV21-1 is given as a pseudogene. The length of the CDR3 is 19 residues. The CDR3 region is CASSKLWNRREGSVETQYF. The CDR3 coding sequence is TGTGCCAGCAGCAAATTATGGAATAGGCGGGAGGGGAGTGTTGAGACCCAGTACTTC.

On this clone itself: This sample also contains other DNA sequences that code for the same CDR3. The chain has TRBV27 and TRBJ2-5, with no clear D. This CDR3 spans 10 amino acids. CDR1 is MNHEY, CDR2 SMNVEV, per germline (reference sequence). V was trimmed by 6 bases and J by 5 bases, leaving 4 bases between them. This CDR3 reads CASRGETQYF. DNA for the CDR3: TGTGCCAGCAGAGGGGAGACCCAGTACTTC.

The chain joins TRBV9 to TRBJ2-7; tentative D call: TRBD2 (5 bases). The CDR3 is 17 amino acids. Trimming removed 1 base at V and 3 bases at J, with 20 bases between. The germline V gene has CDR1 SGDLS and CDR2 YYNGEE. The CDR3 coding sequence is TGTGCCAGCAGCGTATTACCCCCGAGGGATCAGGACTACGAGCAGTACTTC. Amino acid sequence: CASSVLPPRDQDYEQYF.

V usage is TRBV5-1 and J usage is TRBJ1-2; maybe TRBD1 (6 bases). The length of the CDR3 is 14 residues. V shed 3 bases and J shed 1 base, with 10 bases lying between them. CDR1 and CDR2 from the germline V gene are SGHRS and YFSETQ. The CDR3 sequence: CASSSQGSNYGYTF. CDR3 DNA: TGCGCCAGCAGCTCTCAGGGGAGTAACTATGGCTACACCTTC. The whole variable domain, remainder taken from reference TRBV5-1 and TRBJ1-2, is KAGVTQTPRYLIKTRGQQVTLSCSPISGHRSVSWYQQTPGQGLQFLFEYFSETQRNKGNFPGRFSGRQFSNSRSEMNVSTLELGDSALYLCASSSQGSNYGYTFGSGTRLTVV.